The clone carrying this T cell receptor beta chain was seen more than once but under ten times. Its antigen is unidentified. The data derive from a study of T cells after yellow fever vaccination. General study points: A limited proportion of clonotypes was detected within both the CD4 and CD8 compartments. Repertoires obtained by FACS sorting could include abundant clonotypes that entered as contaminants from the bulk population. Reappearance after the booster was observed for most primary-vaccination clones (roughly 96% CD4, about 86% CD8).

CDR1 and CDR2 from the germline V gene are LGHDT and YNNKEL (reference sequence). The CDR3 runs to 13 residues. The germline V and J ends were trimmed by 5 bases and 5 bases, with 13 bases remaining between them. For TCR, cDNA came from 5'RACE template switching, which added a universal primer site and UMIs. Each CDR3 protein gets one entry after TCRdb re-called the 5' RACE reads with MiXCR. The sample includes about 210,000 distinct CDR3 sequences, around 6.7% of them seen just once. The receptor was isolated from a man younger than 45 who received the YFV17D yellow fever vaccine. Sequenced here: CD4+ T cells sorted from PBMCs, sampled on the day of the yellow fever booster vaccination. The rearrangement links TRBV3-1 to TRBJ2-7; weak D call: TRBD2 (5 bases). This CDR3 is CASSLHGRDEQYF. Written as DNA, the CDR3 is TGTGCCAGCAGCTTACACGGGCGGGACGAGCAGTACTTC.